Listed below are T cell receptor beta chains from one sample, sequenced in a study of OX40 agonist ivuxolimab in advanced cancers. Only in-frame clones appear in the TCRdb table, and some are missing; sequencing was by immunoSEQ multiplex PCR. The sample has approximately 58,000 clones, about 81% seen once. Sequences were derived from CD4+ or CD8+ T cells sorted from blood, sampled in a trial of the OX40 agonist ivuxolimab. The receptors were gathered from an adult with an advanced solid tumor such as melanoma, head and neck, liver or kidney cancer. Each CDR3 is given with its conserved first and last residue. Each record gives: CDR3 DNA, CDR3 protein, clone size, V gene, J gene, D gene. A D gene is named only where the DNA matches it firmly. Size is omitted from some rows. Given values are once, few, many or a class for expanded clones.

TGTGCCAGCAGTTACGGCACAGGGGGCACTGAAGCTTTCTTT	CASSYGTGGTEAFF	-	TRBV6-5	TRBJ1-1	TRBD1
TGTGCCAGCAGCTTAGGAGGCGGGGGGGCGCGGGAGACCCAGTACTTC	CASSLGGGGARETQYF	-	TRBV5-4	TRBJ2-5	TRBD2
TGTGCCAGTAGTAAGAGACTAGTGGATGAGACCCAGTACTTC	CASSKRLVDETQYF	once	TRBV19	TRBJ2-5	-
TGTGCCAGCAGGTTTAGGGGACTCCTCCGGAGTGGGGCCAACGTCCTGACTTTC	CASRFRGLLRSGANVLTF	few	TRBV2	TRBJ2-6	-
TGTGCCAGCAGCCTTAGCGGGGGGATCAATGAGCAGTTCTTC	CASSLSGGINEQFF	few	TRBV11-3	TRBJ2-1	TRBD2
TGTGCCAGCAGACAGGTCGGGCTAGCCACCGGGGAGCTGTTTTTT	CASRQVGLATGELFF	-	TRBV5-8	TRBJ2-2	-
TGTGCCAGCTCAGGACTAGCGGGGAAAAAGAACACCGGGGAGCTGTTTTTT	CASSGLAGKKNTGELFF	-	TRBV19	TRBJ2-2	TRBD2
TGCAGCGTTACTAGCGGGGGAACTAGCACAGATACGCAGTATTTT	CSVTSGGTSTDTQYF	few	TRBV29-1	TRBJ2-3	TRBD2
TGCGCCAGCAGTGAAAGTAGAGGTGGCGAGCAGTACTTC	CASSESRGGEQYF	-	TRBV10-2	TRBJ2-7	-
TGTGCCAGCAGTCCCCGTTGGAACACTGAAGCTTTCTTT	CASSPRWNTEAFF	-	TRBV6-1	TRBJ1-1	-
TGTGCCAGCAGCGCTAGCAGGGAAGGGAGAGGCTACACCTTC	CASSASREGRGYTF	-	TRBV2	TRBJ1-2	-
TGCGCCAGCGGTCCATCAGGAGGGAGTATTACGGAGACCCAGTACTTC	CASGPSGGSITETQYF	-	TRBV5-1	TRBJ2-5	-
TGTGCCAGCTCTCGGGAGAGAGAGACCCAGTACTTC	CASSRERETQYF	-	TRBV18	TRBJ2-5	-
TGTGCCAGCAGCCAGGGGCGGGGGGGCCAGACAGATACGCAGTATTTT	CASSQGRGGQTDTQYF	-	TRBV7-2	TRBJ2-3	TRBD2
TGTGCCAGCAGCTTAGGGGGACCGATGAACACTGAAGCTTTCTTT	CASSLGGPMNTEAFF	-	TRBV7-3	TRBJ1-1	-
TGTGCCAGCAGTGTAAGGACTAGCGGGGGCTACGAGCAGTACTTC	CASSVRTSGGYEQYF	once	TRBV28	TRBJ2-7	TRBD2
TGTGCCAGCAGCGTAGCGGGAGGGAAAGAGACCCAGTACTTC	CASSVAGGKETQYF	-	TRBV9	TRBJ2-5	TRBD2
TGCGCCAGCACCAGGGGGCTAGCTAATGAAAAACTGTTTTTT	CASTRGLANEKLFF	-	TRBV5-1	TRBJ1-4	TRBD1
TGTGCTAGTGTTGGGGCGGGGATCGCCGGGGAGCTGTTTTTT	CASVGAGIAGELFF	-	TRBV12-5	TRBJ2-2	-
TGCGCCAGCAGGCTTGGGACTAGCGCCCCCGAGCAGTACTTC	CASRLGTSAPEQYF	-	TRBV5-1	TRBJ2-7	TRBD2
TGTGCCAGTATGGGACAGGGACGAAGTTCCCTCCACTTT	CASMGQGRSSLHF	-	TRBV19	TRBJ1-6	TRBD1
TGTGCCAGCAGCCAGAGACTAGCGGGAGAGCAGTACTTC	CASSQRLAGEQYF	-	TRBV4-2	TRBJ2-7	TRBD2
TGTGCCAGCAGCTTAGGGCGACTAGCGGGGGCAACTCAAGAGACCCAGTACTTC	CASSLGRLAGATQETQYF	once	TRBV11-3	TRBJ2-5	TRBD2
TGTGCCAGCACCGTCTCTTCGGGGGGCGCGGTGGATACGCAGTATTTT	CASTVSSGGAVDTQYF	-	TRBV11-2	TRBJ2-3	-
TGTGCCAGCATGGGGACTAGCGGGGGGATCGGGGAGCTGTTTTTT	CASMGTSGGIGELFF	-	TRBV6-5	TRBJ2-2	TRBD2
TGTGCCAGCAGCCAAGATTTCGGGTCTGGAAACACCATATATTTT	CASSQDFGSGNTIYF	-	TRBV4-2	TRBJ1-3	-
TGTGCCAGCAGTAGAAGGGCAGGGGCGGACACCATATATTTT	CASSRRAGADTIYF	few	TRBV11-3	TRBJ1-3	-
TGTGCCAGCAGCCCCCGGGGGGCTAGGTCCTACAATGAGCAGTTCTTC	CASSPRGARSYNEQFF	many	TRBV11-2	TRBJ2-1	-
TGTGCCATCACCCAGGGACAAGCAGGAGCCAATGAGCAGTTCTTC	CAITQGQAGANEQFF	-	TRBV10-3	TRBJ2-1	-
TGTGCCAGCAGGGACGACTCCGGTAGTAGCTTGGAGACCCAGTACTTC	CASRDDSGSSLETQYF	-	TRBV5-4	TRBJ2-5	-
TGTGCCAGCAGCCGCCAGTCGAGCAATCAGCCCCAGCATTTT	CASSRQSSNQPQHF	-	TRBV16	TRBJ1-5	-